These 9 T cell receptor beta chains originate from one sample sequenced in a study of identifying expanded T cells in peripheral blood (dated by TCRdb to between 2018 and 2021). Receptor libraries were prepared by the immunoSEQ multiplex PCR assay. As stored in TCRdb, this immuneACCESS dataset retains in-frame rearrangements with V and J assigned. A fraction of the clones does not appear; measured against another copy, unresolved V genes explain less than half of the discrepancy, and the remainder lacks a known reason. This sample lists under 150,000 clones; 75% to 90% were detected once. The ten biggest clones cover about 8% of the sample. The material sequenced was blood. The receptor set was obtained from a person between 18 and 70 years old in good health.

The gene calls are TRBV18 and TRBJ1-1; D might be TRBD1 (5 bases). In germline, CDR1 is KGHSH, CDR2 LQKENI. CDR3 length: 18 residues. V dropped 6 bases and J dropped 4 bases, with 27 bases sitting between them. In nucleotides, the CDR3 is TGTGCCAGCTCCCGACCTAACGGGCCGGGGGACGGGAGCACTGAAGCTTTCTTT. It is translated as CASSRPNGPGDGSTEAFF. The variable domain in full, completed from reference TRBV18 and TRBJ1-1, reads NAGVMQNPRHLVRRRGQEARLRCSPMKGHSHVYWYRQLPEEGLKFMVYLQKENIIDESGMPKERFSAEFPKEGPSILRIQQVVRGDSAAYFCASSRPNGPGDGSTEAFFGQGTRLTVV.

This clone appeared once. The rearrangement links TRBV19 to TRBJ1-5; D unresolved. The V gene lost 4 bases and the J gene lost 0 bases, with 7 bases spanning the gap. The CDR3 totals 14 residues. Germline V gene sequence: CDR1 LNHDA, CDR2 SQIVND (reference sequence). Here the CDR3 DNA reads TGTGCCAGTAGTAAGGGAGTTAGCAATCAGCCCCAGCATTTT. Protein: CASSKGVSNQPQHF.

V usage is TRBV6-1 and J usage is TRBJ2-7; the D is unclear. Germline CDR1 is MNHNS and CDR2 is SASEGT. V was shortened by 8 bases and J by 2 bases, with 10 bases between the two germline ends. CDR3 size: 12 residues. The CDR3 nucleotides read TGTGCCAGCGGGGAAGGGACCTACGAGCAGTACTTC. This translates into CASGEGTYEQYF.

This clone has only a few counts. V gene TRBV28 combines with J gene TRBJ1-2; possible D gene TRBD1, 5 bases. Trimming stripped 6 bases from V and 7 bases from J, with 24 bases between. The germline gives CDR1 MDHEN, CDR2 SYDVKM. The CDR3 loop spans 16 amino acids. CDR3 sequence (DNA): TGTGCCAGCAGCCTGGGGTCGGGTTGGGGCCTCTCTGGCTACACCTTC. Its translation: CASSLGSGWGLSGYTF.

The chain has TRBV7-2 and TRBJ2-3, with TRBD2 identical over 7 bases. Germline V lookup: CDR1 SGHTA, CDR2 FQGNSA. Trimming took 5 bases from V and 2 from J; bases not matched to a gene: 13. The CDR3 is 17 residues long. DNA for the CDR3: TGTGCCAGCAGCCTCCAGCCGGCGGGGGTCCTCACAGATACGCAGTATTTT. Translated, it gives CASSLQPAGVLTDTQYF.

The genes are TRBV30 and TRBJ1-3; no clear D. The CDR3 is made up of 13 amino acids. The V and J ends lost 0 bases and 0 bases respectively, with 3 bases between them. In germline, CDR1 is GTSNPN, CDR2 SVGIG (reference sequence). CDR3 nucleotides: TGTGCCTGGAGTGTAAGCTCTGGAAACACCATATATTTT. This encodes CAWSVSSGNTIYF.

This sequence joins TRBV5-1 and TRBJ2-3; 9 bases are shared with TRBD1. CDR3 length: 16 amino acids. The germline CDR1 and CDR2 sequences are SGHRS and YFSETQ. The V and J ends lost 4 bases and 2 bases, in that order; junction bases with no gene match: 8. The CDR3 is CASSLRTGEPTDTQYF. In DNA form, the CDR3 reads TGCGCCAGCAGCCTCCGGACAGGGGAGCCCACAGATACGCAGTATTTT.

The gene calls are TRBV5-1 and TRBJ1-2; possibly TRBD1 for D (5 bases). Germline V gene data show CDR1 as SGHRS and CDR2 as YFSETQ. The CDR3 has 13 amino acids. V lost 1 base and J lost 2, with 6 bases in between. CDR3 sequence: CASSLPGNYGYTF. CDR3 nucleotide sequence: TGCGCCAGCAGCTTGCCAGGGAACTATGGCTACACCTTC.

The chain is built from TRBV6-1 and TRBJ2-7; D could derive from TRBD1 or TRBD2 (5 bases each). This CDR3 spans 18 amino acids. Germline V lookup: CDR1 MNHNS, CDR2 SASEGT. Between the trimmed V and J ends, which lost 1 base and 0 bases, there was a span of 19 bases. The CDR3 here is CASSEGPGTPSFSYEQYF. The CDR3 DNA is TGTGCCAGCAGTGAAGGTCCCGGGACCCCCAGCTTCTCCTACGAGCAGTACTTC.